This T cell receptor beta chain was profiled in a study of beta chain features in type 1 diabetes. This clone was seen a few times. The authors reverse transcribed all of the isolated RNA, so sequencing captured expressed TCRB transcripts. For naive, central memory and regulatory T cell samples, reads averaged approximately 3.6 million. The protocol was immunoSEQ multiplex PCR, while the TCRdb copy is restricted to in-frame clones and leaves out a portion. The sample comprises hundreds of thousands of clones, 9.6% of which are singletons, and around 0.037% rests with the top ten. Sequenced sample: naive CD4+ T cells from blood. This receptor was identified in a woman younger than 30 in good health.

CDR3 loop: CASSRRSESPGNTIYF. The CDR3 nucleotides are TGTGCCAGCAGCCGTCGGTCCGAAAGTCCAGGAAACACCATATATTTT. The V call is TRBV7-8, the J call TRBJ1-3; no clear D gene. Trimming took off 5 bases at V and 4 bases at J, with 18 bases between the two ends. The CDR3 is 16 residues long. Germline V gives CDR1 SGHVS, CDR2 FQNEAQ.